What follows is one T cell receptor beta chain and its context. The CDR3 is 12 amino acids. Germline CDR1 reads SGHAT; CDR2 reads FQNNGV. Trimming took 2 bases from V and 10 from J, leaving 11 bases between them. This specimen comes from a study of blood T cell repertoires in COVID-19. Study as a whole: The study drew acute and convalescent COVID-19 samples from the United States, Italy and Spain. T cells, B-cell-depleted T cells, or PBMCs supplied cDNA or gDNA.

Profiling relied on immunoSEQ multiplex PCR, and the TCRdb table lists in-frame clones only, not all of them. The sample has 80,000 to 95,000 clones, 81% seen once. The TCR sequence derives from a man older than 75 with active or convalescent COVID-19. The rearrangement links TRBV11-2 to TRBJ1-1; maybe TRBD1 (5 bases). Sequences were obtained from peripheral blood. CDR3 sequence: CASSLSGWGAFF. In nucleotides, the CDR3 is TGTGCCAGCAGCTTATCAGGGTGGGGAGCTTTCTTT.